The T cell receptor beta chain described here comes from a study of Graves' ophthalmopathy and Graves' hyperthyroidism. J was trimmed by 3 bases and V by 1 base; bases with no gene match: 12. The CDR3 loop spans 17 amino acids. Germline V CDR1 and CDR2: LNHDA, SQIVND (reference sequence). Investigators amplified TCR beta CDR3 regions from RNA transcripts. After a first-round RT-PCR with HTBI primers, a second-round multiplex PCR was run. TCRdb independently ran MiXCR on the multiplex PCR reads; one entry per CDR3 protein. Of roughly 300,000 distinct CDR3 sequences in the sample, 17% are singletons; the top ten hold 9% to 15%. In this cohort, patients with other autoimmune diseases, uncontrolled infections, pregnancy or lactation were excluded.

The source material was peripheral blood. This chain links TRBV19 with TRBJ2-7; 7 bases align to TRBD2. This TCR was recovered from an adult man with Graves' ophthalmopathy. The CDR3 sequence: CASSIAGAGRVGYEQYF. In DNA, the CDR3 is TGTGCCAGTAGTATAGCCGGAGCGGGAAGGGTGGGCTACGAGCAGTACTTC.